In this sample, the clone carrying this T cell receptor beta chain turned up once. The sample is drawn from a study of blood T cell repertoires in COVID-19. At the level of the study: PBMCs, B-cell-depleted T cells, or T cells provided the cDNA or gDNA that made up the material.

Original data processing: Estimates of nucleated cell counts were drawn from the amplification of reference gene primers. TCRdb keeps only in-frame clones here, not all; method: immunoSEQ multiplex PCR. That table is the source of V, J and clone size, and D and trimming were worked out from the DNA. The sample holds approximately 43,000 clones, around 80% seen once. Per the germline V gene, CDR1 is GTSNPN and CDR2 is SVGIG (reference sequence). CDR3 length: 13 residues. With 0 bases removed from V and 6 bases from J, the gap between germline ends came to 11 bases. The source material was peripheral blood. This sequence originates from a man aged 35 to 55 with active or convalescent COVID-19. This chain links TRBV30 with TRBJ1-2; a weak D match, TRBD1 (5 bases). CDR3 region: CAWSVREGNGYTF. CDR3 coding DNA: TGTGCCTGGAGTGTACGGGAGGGGAATGGCTACACCTTC.